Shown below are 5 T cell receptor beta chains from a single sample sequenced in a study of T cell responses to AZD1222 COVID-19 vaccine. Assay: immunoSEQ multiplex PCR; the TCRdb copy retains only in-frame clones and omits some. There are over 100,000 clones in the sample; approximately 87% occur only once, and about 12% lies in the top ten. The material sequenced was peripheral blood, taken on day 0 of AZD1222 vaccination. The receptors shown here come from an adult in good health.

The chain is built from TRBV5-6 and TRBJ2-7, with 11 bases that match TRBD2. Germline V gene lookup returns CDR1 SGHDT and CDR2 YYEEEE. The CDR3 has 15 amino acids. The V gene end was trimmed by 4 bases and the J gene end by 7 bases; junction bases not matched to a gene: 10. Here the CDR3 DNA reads TGTGCCAGCAGCCCGGGACTAGCGGACCCGAGAGAGCAGTACTTC. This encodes CASSPGLADPREQYF.

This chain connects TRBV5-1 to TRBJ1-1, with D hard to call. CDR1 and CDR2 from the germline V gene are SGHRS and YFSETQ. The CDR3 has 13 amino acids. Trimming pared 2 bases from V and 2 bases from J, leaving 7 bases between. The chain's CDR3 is CASSFFSNTEAFF. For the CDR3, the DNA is TGCGCCAGCAGCTTTTTTTCAAACACTGAAGCTTTCTTT.

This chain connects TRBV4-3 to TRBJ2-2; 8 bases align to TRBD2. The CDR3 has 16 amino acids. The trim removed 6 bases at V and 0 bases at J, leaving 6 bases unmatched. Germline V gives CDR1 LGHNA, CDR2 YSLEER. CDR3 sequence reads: CASSLSGTTNTGELFF. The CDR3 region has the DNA TGCGCCAGCAGTCTTAGCGGGACTACGAACACCGGGGAGCTGTTTTTT.

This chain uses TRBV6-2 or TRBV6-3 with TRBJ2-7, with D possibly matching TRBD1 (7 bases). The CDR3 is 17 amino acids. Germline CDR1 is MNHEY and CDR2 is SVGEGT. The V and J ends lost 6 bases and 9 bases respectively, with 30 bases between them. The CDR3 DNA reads TGTGCCAGCAGCCTAACGGCTCCGACAGGGAGGTTTGGTGGGCAGTACTTC. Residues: CASSLTAPTGRFGGQYF.

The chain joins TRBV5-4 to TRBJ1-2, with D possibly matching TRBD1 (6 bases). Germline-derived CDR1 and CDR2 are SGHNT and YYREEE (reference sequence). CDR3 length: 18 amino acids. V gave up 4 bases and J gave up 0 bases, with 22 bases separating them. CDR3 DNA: TGTGCCAGCAGCCCTTCGACAGGCGGTACTCCTGCTAACTATGGCTACACCTTC. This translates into CASSPSTGGTPANYGYTF.